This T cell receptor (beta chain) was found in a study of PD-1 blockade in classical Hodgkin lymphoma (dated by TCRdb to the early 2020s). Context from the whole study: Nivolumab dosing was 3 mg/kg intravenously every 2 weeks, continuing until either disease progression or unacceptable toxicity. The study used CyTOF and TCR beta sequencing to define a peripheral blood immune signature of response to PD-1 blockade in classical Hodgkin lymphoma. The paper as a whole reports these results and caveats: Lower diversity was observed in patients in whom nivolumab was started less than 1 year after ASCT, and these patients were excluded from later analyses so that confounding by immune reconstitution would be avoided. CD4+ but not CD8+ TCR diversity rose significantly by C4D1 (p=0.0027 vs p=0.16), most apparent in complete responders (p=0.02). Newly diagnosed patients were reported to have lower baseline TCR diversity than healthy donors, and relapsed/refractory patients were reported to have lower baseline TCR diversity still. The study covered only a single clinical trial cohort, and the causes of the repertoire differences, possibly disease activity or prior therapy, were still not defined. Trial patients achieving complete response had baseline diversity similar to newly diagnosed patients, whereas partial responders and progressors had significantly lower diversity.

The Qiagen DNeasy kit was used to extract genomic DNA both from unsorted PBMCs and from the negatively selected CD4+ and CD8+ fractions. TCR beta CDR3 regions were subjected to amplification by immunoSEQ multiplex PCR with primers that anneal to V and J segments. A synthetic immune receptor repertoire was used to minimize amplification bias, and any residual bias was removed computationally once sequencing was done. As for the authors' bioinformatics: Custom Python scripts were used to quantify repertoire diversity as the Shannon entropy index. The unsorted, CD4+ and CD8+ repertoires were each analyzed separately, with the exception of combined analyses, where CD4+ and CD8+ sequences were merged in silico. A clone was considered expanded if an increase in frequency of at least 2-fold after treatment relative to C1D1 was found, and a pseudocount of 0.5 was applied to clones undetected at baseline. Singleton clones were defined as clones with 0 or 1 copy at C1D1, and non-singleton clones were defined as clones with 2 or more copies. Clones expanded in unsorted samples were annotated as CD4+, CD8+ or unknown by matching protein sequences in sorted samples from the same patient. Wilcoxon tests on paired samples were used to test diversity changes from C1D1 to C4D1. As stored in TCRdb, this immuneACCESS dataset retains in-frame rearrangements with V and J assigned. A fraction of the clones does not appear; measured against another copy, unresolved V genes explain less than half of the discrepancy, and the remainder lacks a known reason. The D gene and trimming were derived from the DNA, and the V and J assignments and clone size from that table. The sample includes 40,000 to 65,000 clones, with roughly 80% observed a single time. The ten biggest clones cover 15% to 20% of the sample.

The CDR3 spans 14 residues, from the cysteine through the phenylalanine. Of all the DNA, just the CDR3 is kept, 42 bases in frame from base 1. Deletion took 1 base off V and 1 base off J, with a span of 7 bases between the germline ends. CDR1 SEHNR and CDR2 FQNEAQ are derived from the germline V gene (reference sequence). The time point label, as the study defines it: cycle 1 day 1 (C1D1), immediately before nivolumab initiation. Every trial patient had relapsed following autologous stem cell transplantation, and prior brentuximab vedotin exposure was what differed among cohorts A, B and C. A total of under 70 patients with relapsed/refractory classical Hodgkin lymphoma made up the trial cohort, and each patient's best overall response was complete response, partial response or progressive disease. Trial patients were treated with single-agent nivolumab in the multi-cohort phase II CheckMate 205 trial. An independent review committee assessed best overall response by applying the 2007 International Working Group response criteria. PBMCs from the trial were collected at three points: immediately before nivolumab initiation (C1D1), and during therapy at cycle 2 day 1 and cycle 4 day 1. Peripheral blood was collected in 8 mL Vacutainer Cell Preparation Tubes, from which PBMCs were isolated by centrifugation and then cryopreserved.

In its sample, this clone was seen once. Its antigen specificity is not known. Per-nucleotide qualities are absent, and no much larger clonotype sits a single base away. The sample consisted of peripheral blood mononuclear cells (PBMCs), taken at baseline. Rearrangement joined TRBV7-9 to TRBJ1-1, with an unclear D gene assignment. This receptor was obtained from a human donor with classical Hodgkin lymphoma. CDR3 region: CASSLGVENTEAFF. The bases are TGTGCCAGCAGCTTAGGGGTAGAGAACACTGAAGCTTTCTTT. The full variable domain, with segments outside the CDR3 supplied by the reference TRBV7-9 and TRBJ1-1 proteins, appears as DTGVSQNPRHKITKRGQNVTFRCDPISEHNRLYWYRQTLGQGPEFLTYFQNEAQLEKSRLLSDRFSAERPKGSFSTLEIQRTEQGDSAMYLCASSLGVENTEAFFGQGTRLTVV.